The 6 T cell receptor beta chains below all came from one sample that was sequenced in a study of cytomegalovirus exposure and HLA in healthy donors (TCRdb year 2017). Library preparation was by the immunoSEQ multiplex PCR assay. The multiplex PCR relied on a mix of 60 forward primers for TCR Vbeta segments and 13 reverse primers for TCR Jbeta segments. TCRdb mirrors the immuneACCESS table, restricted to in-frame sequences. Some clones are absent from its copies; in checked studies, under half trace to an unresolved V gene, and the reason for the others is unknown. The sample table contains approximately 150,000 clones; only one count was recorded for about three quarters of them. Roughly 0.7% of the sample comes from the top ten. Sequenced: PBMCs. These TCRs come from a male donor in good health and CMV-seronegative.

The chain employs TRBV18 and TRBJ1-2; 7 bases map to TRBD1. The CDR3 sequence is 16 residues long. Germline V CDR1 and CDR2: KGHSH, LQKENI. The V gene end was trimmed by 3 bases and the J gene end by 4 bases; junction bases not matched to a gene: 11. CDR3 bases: TGTGCCAGCTCACCCGCCTCCGGGACAGAAACCTATGGCTACACCTTC. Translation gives CASSPASGTETYGYTF.

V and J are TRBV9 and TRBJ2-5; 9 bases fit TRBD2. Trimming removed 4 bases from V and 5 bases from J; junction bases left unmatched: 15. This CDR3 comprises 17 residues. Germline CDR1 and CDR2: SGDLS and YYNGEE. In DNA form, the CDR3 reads TGTGCCAGCAGCCCGGGGGGAGGTAGCGGGAGTCGGGAGACCCAGTACTTC. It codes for CASSPGGGSGSRETQYF.

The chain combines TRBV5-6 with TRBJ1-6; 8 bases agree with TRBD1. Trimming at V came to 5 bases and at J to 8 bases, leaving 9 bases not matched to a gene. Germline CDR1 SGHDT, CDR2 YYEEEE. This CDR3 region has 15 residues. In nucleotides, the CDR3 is TGTGCCAGCAGAGCTACGGACAGGGATCATTCACCCCTCCACTTT. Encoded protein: CASRATDRDHSPLHF.

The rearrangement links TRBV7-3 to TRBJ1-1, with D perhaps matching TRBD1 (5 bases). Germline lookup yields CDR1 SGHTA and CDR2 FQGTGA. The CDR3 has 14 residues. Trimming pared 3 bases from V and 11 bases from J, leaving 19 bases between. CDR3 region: CASSFRANSDSAFF. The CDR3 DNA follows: TGTGCCAGCAGCTTCAGGGCCAACTCCGATTCGGCTTTCTTT.

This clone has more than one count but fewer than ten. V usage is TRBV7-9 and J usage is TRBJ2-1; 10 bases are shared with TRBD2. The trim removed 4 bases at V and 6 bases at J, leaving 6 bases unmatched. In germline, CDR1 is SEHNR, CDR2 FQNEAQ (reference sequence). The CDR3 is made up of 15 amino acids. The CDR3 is CASSSSGRASNEQFF. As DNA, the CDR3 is TGTGCCAGCAGCTCGAGCGGGAGGGCCTCCAATGAGCAGTTCTTC.

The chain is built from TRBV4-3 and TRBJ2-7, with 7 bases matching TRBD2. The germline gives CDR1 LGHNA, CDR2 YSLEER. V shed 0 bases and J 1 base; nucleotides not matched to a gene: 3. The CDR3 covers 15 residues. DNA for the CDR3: TGCGCCAGCAGCCAAGAGAGAGCGGGGTCCTACGAGCAGTACTTC. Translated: CASSQERAGSYEQYF.